The text below deals with one T cell receptor beta chain. The sample belongs to a study of pediatric ulcerative colitis. The rectum was sampled with one to two pinch biopsies at colonoscopy. In germline, CDR1 is SQVTM, CDR2 ANQGSEA. This CDR3 spans 16 amino acids. V was pared by 6 bases and J by 0 bases, with 6 bases of the junction left unmatched. Profiling relied on immunoSEQ multiplex PCR, and the TCRdb table lists in-frame clones only, not all of them. The sample has 20,000 to 30,000 clones; roughly 71% are singletons. Source material: gut tissue. The genes are TRBV29-1 and TRBJ2-1; 12 bases map to TRBD2. The clonotype comes from a boy younger than 18 with severe ulcerative colitis. This chain's CDR3 is CSVLGLAGSSYNEQFF. The DNA of the CDR3 is TGCAGCGTCCTTGGACTAGCGGGATCCTCCTACAATGAGCAGTTCTTC.